This T cell receptor beta chain originates from a study of cytomegalovirus exposure and HLA in healthy donors. The PCR had 60 Vbeta and 13 Jbeta primers. Profiled with immunoSEQ multiplex PCR; TCRdb holds only in-frame clones, not every one. Among roughly 150,000 clones, 65% to 80% were seen once, and the ten largest hold 2.5% to 3.5%. The CDR3 covers 13 residues. This clone was detected only a few times. At one of its ends the junction is not consistent with the germline gene, which may arise from a read error. The material sequenced was PBMCs. This TCR derives from a woman aged 45-65 years in good health and CMV-seropositive. The chain employs TRBV5-3 and TRBJ2-3; D perhaps matches TRBD2 (7 bases). TRBV5-3 is an open reading frame whose function is uncertain. CDR3 residues: CSCCGGFTDTQYF. The CDR3 nucleotides are TGCAGTTGTTGCGGGGGCTTCACAGATACGCAGTATTTT.